The 32 T cell receptor beta chains reported below all come from one sample, sequenced in a study of control samples from healthy donors and cancer patients. Sequencing used immunoSEQ multiplex PCR; TCRdb keeps in-frame clones, though not all of them. The data show 35,000 to 50,000 clones, over 75% seen once. Source material: PBMCs. The receptors shown here come from an older woman with lung cancer.

V gene TRBV6-1 combines with J gene TRBJ1-2; 7 positions match TRBD1. Germline lookup yields CDR1 MNHNS and CDR2 SASEGT. V gave up 5 bases and J gave up 3 bases; unmatched junction bases: 9. There are 15 residues in the CDR3. The CDR3 DNA reads TGTGCCAGCAGTCCTTTACAGGGGCCGCACTATGGCTACACCTTC. Its protein product is CASSPLQGPHYGYTF.

This clone was detected only once. The rearrangement uses TRBV29-1 and TRBJ1-1; D may be TRBD1 (5 bases). V was shortened by 4 bases and J by 7 bases, with 16 bases between the two germline ends. Germline V gene sequence: CDR1 SQVTM, CDR2 ANQGSEA. The CDR3 extends over 13 amino acids. The CDR3 is CSVVGGDVSEAFF. The CDR3 coding sequence is TGCAGCGTTGTCGGAGGGGATGTAAGTGAAGCTTTCTTT.

As concerns this clone: The identical CDR3 is also encoded by other nucleotide sequences in the sample. The V call is TRBV6-1, the J call TRBJ1-5; D unclear. Per the germline V gene, CDR1 is MNHNS and CDR2 is SASEGT. This CDR3 is 14 amino acids long. The V gene lost 1 base and the J gene lost 5 bases, with 9 bases spanning the gap. The CDR3: CASSEGGGHQPQHF. In nucleotides, the CDR3 is TGTGCCAGCAGTGAAGGTGGAGGCCATCAGCCCCAGCATTTT.

The genes are TRBV11-2 and TRBJ2-7, with no clear D. Per germline, CDR1 SGHAT and CDR2 FQNNGV. There are 13 residues in the CDR3. V was shortened by 5 bases and J by 0 bases, with 8 bases between the two germline ends. The CDR3 sequence is CASSVRNSYEQYF. CDR3 bases: TGTGCCAGCAGCGTTAGGAACTCCTACGAGCAGTACTTC.

The chain couples TRBV13 to TRBJ2-5, with TRBD2 matching over 10 bases. The CDR3 has 15 amino acids. CDR1 is PRHDT, CDR2 FYEKMQ, per germline (reference sequence). With V trimmed by 0 bases and J by 2 bases, 0 bases remained unmatched. The CDR3 spells CASSLGLAGQETQYF. In DNA, the CDR3 is TGTGCCAGCAGCTTAGGACTAGCGGGGCAAGAGACCCAGTACTTC.

The chain joins TRBV4-1 to TRBJ1-2, with TRBD1 matching over 9 bases. With 3 bases clipped from V and 5 bases from J, the junction kept 7 bases outside the gene matches. Per the germline V gene, CDR1 is MGHRA and CDR2 is YSYEKL. The length of the CDR3 is 15 residues. The CDR3 DNA sequence: TGCGCCAGCAGCCACCCGGGACAGGGATATTATGGCTACACCTTC. Translated, it gives CASSHPGQGYYGYTF.

This chain joins TRBV6-5 and TRBJ1-6, with 7 positions matching TRBD1. This CDR3 has 14 amino acids. V gave up 7 bases and J gave up 10 bases; unmatched junction bases: 10. Germline-derived CDR1 and CDR2 are MNHEY and SVGAGI. CDR3 loop: CASIQTGRDSPLHF. CDR3 sequence (DNA): TGTGCCAGCATTCAGACAGGGCGGGACTCACCCCTCCACTTT.

The chain employs TRBV2 and TRBJ2-1; D might be TRBD2 (6 bases). V was clipped by 5 bases and J by 7 bases, with 12 bases between them. The CDR3 is made up of 13 amino acids. CDR1 is SNHLY and CDR2 is FYNNEI in the germline V gene. CDR3 residues: CASSLSAGNEQFF. CDR3 DNA sequence: TGTGCCAGCAGTCTCTCGGCGGGGAATGAGCAGTTCTTC.

The chain couples TRBV13 to TRBJ2-7; 10 bases map to TRBD2. The CDR3 totals 15 residues. Germline CDR1 PRHDT, CDR2 FYEKMQ (reference sequence). The V and J ends lost 2 bases and 6 bases, in that order; junction bases with no gene match: 7. The CDR3 DNA sequence: TGTGCCAGCAGCTTAATGGCTAGCGGGAGTCTCGAGCAGTACTTC. Its protein is CASSLMASGSLEQYF. The whole variable domain, remainder taken from reference TRBV13 and TRBJ2-7, is AAGVIQSPRHLIKEKRETATLKCYPIPRHDTVYWYQQGPGQDPQFLISFYEKMQSDKGSIPDRFSAQQFSDYHSELNMSSLELGDSALYFCASSLMASGSLEQYFGPGTRLTVT.

The chain employs TRBV3-1 (or the pseudogene TRBV3-2) and TRBJ2-1; the D is unclear. Germline V gene data show CDR1 as LGHDT and CDR2 as YNNKEL (reference sequence). V was trimmed by 1 base and J by 8 bases, leaving 15 bases between them. The CDR3 has 15 residues. Here the CDR3 reads CASSQALATEDEQFF. The DNA for the CDR3 is TGTGCCAGCAGCCAAGCCCTGGCGACCGAGGATGAGCAGTTCTTC.

V usage is TRBV6-6 and J usage is TRBJ1-2, with TRBD1 matching 11 bases. CDR1 and CDR2 (germline): MNHNY, SVGAGI (reference sequence). The CDR3 has 15 residues. V trimming: 0 bases; J trimming: 8 bases; junction bases outside the gene matches: 5. The CDR3 is CASSYSDRGRKGYTF. The CDR3, as DNA: TGTGCCAGCAGTTACTCGGACAGGGGGCGTAAAGGCTACACCTTC.

The V and J genes are TRBV19 and TRBJ2-7; TRBD2 is a possible D gene (5 bases). V lost 1 base and J 3 bases, leaving 10 bases between the germline ends. CDR1 is LNHDA, CDR2 SQIVND, per germline (reference sequence). The CDR3 is 14 amino acids. CDR3 nucleotides: TGTGCCAGTAGTATAGGGTTACTAGACTACGAGCAGTACTTC. Amino acids: CASSIGLLDYEQYF.

The chain links TRBV3-1 (or the pseudogene TRBV3-2) to TRBJ1-4; a weak D match, TRBD1 (5 bases). The V gene's germline CDR1 is LGHDT and CDR2 YNNKEL (reference sequence). This CDR3 has 12 residues. V gave up 0 bases and J gave up 11 bases, with 7 bases separating them. The CDR3 is CASSQDRVKLFF. CDR3 bases: TGTGCCAGCAGCCAAGACAGGGTTAAACTGTTTTTT.

The chain combines TRBV5-6 with TRBJ2-5, with D possibly being TRBD1 or TRBD2 (7 bases each). The ends were cut back, 4 bases at V and 3 bases at J, with 16 bases in the middle. This CDR3 comprises 15 residues. CDR1 is SGHDT and CDR2 is YYEEEE in the germline V gene. In DNA, the CDR3 is TGTGCCAGCAGCCGCCCACAGGGGAGGGAAGAGACCCAGTACTTC. This codes for CASSRPQGREETQYF.

This clone was counted once. V is TRBV5-1 and J is TRBJ2-5, with 10 bases aligning to TRBD1. There are 15 residues in the CDR3. Germline lookup yields CDR1 SGHRS and CDR2 YFSETQ. V lost 0 bases to trimming and J lost 1 base; unmatched junction nucleotides: 0. The DNA for the CDR3 is TGCGCCAGCAGCTTGGGGACAGGGGGCCAAGAGACCCAGTACTTC. Amino acid sequence: CASSLGTGGQETQYF.

This chain links TRBV7-9 with TRBJ1-2; 7 nucleotides match TRBD1. This CDR3 comprises 14 residues. In germline, CDR1 is SEHNR, CDR2 FQNEAQ (reference sequence). Trimming took 7 bases from V and 4 from J; bases not matched to a gene: 9. The CDR3 nucleotides read TGTGCCAGCACGTGGAGGGGGCTTGGCTATGGCTACACCTTC. Its protein is CASTWRGLGYGYTF.

This clone was observed a single time. In DNA form, the CDR3 reads TGTGCCAGCAGCTTACGAGGGAGGGCCTCCAATGAGCAGTTCTTC. This gives the protein CASSLRGRASNEQFF. The V and J genes are TRBV7-3 and TRBJ2-1; 7 nucleotides match TRBD2. This CDR3 is 15 amino acids long. V was pared by 2 bases and J by 6 bases, with 7 bases of the junction left unmatched. In germline, CDR1 is SGHTA, CDR2 FQGTGA.

This clone was seen a single time. The chain combines TRBV4-1 with TRBJ1-2; 10 bases fit TRBD1. V dropped 0 bases and J dropped 3; count of bases not matched to a gene: 4. Germline CDR1 is MGHRA and CDR2 is YSYEKL. This CDR3 is 16 amino acids long. In nucleotides, the CDR3 is TGCGCCAGCAGCCAAGAAGGGACAGGGGAGGACTATGGCTACACCTTC. This encodes CASSQEGTGEDYGYTF.

The chain is built from TRBV7-6 and TRBJ1-3; possibly TRBD1 for D (5 bases). The CDR3 contains 17 residues. V dropped 1 base and J dropped 1 base, with 14 bases sitting between them. CDR1 is SGHVS and CDR2 is FNYEAQ in the germline V gene. CDR3 bases: TGTGCCAGCAGCTTAGGTCTAAGGGGCCCGTCTGGAAACACCATATATTTT. This codes for CASSLGLRGPSGNTIYF.

This clone was recorded only once. The chain has TRBV19 and TRBJ2-6; D gene uncertain. V gave up 3 bases and J gave up 0 bases, with 12 bases separating them. The CDR3 totals 17 residues. Looked up from germline, CDR1 is LNHDA and CDR2 is SQIVND (reference sequence). The CDR3 bases are TGTGCCAGTAGTATGGAGCCCGGCATCTCTGGGGCCAACGTCCTGACTTTC. It translates to CASSMEPGISGANVLTF.

In this sample, this clone turned up once. The V call is TRBV5-1, the J call TRBJ2-7, with D maybe TRBD2 (5 bases). Deletions cut 0 bases from V and 2 bases from J, with 9 bases between. The length of the CDR3 is 14 residues. Looked up from germline, CDR1 is SGHRS and CDR2 is YFSETQ. The chain's CDR3 is CASSLGAGTYEQYF. CDR3 DNA sequence: TGCGCCAGCAGCTTGGGGGCGGGCACCTACGAGCAGTACTTC.

V and J are TRBV4-2 and TRBJ1-5; D remains unclear. Germline assignment: CDR1 LGHNA and CDR2 YNFKEQ. CDR3 size: 17 residues. The V end was cut by 0 bases, the J end by 4 bases, with 16 bases between. The DNA of the CDR3 is TGTGCCAGCAGCCAAGAAAAAGGGCAGGCTGATAATCAGCCCCAGCATTTT. This sequence encodes CASSQEKGQADNQPQHF.

The chain recombines TRBV16 with TRBJ1-3; TRBD1 matches 7 bases. Losses at the gene ends were 3 bases for V and 0 bases for J; bases not matched to a gene: 8. This CDR3 is built from 17 residues. Germline CDR1 KGHSY, CDR2 FQNENV. The CDR3 here is CASSHPWGQISGNTIYF. CDR3 sequence (DNA): TGTGCCAGCAGCCACCCCTGGGGACAGATCTCTGGAAACACCATATATTTT.

This chain uses TRBV9 with TRBJ1-1; no definite D call. Trimming removed 0 bases from V and 4 bases from J, with 16 bases in between. Germline-derived CDR1 and CDR2 are SGDLS and YYNGEE. The CDR3 extends over 16 amino acids. The CDR3 protein is CASSVAILGSGTEAFF. The CDR3 DNA reads TGTGCCAGCAGCGTAGCTATCTTAGGGAGTGGCACTGAAGCTTTCTTT.

The chain couples TRBV9 to TRBJ2-3, with 7 bases matching TRBD1. J gave up 0 bases and V 8 bases, and 9 bases lay outside the gene matches. CDR3 length: 15 amino acids. The germline CDR1 and CDR2 sequences are SGDLS and YYNGEE. The chain's CDR3 is CASRGGSLSTDTQYF. Here the CDR3 DNA reads TGTGCCAGTCGAGGGGGCAGCCTTAGCACAGATACGCAGTATTTT.

V and J are TRBV28 and TRBJ2-2; D uncertain. CDR1 and CDR2 from the germline V gene are MDHEN and SYDVKM. V was clipped by 7 bases and J by 4 bases, with 10 bases between them. The CDR3 consists of 13 residues. CDR3 loop: CASIRRATGELFF. CDR3 DNA sequence: TGTGCCAGCATCAGGAGAGCCACCGGGGAGCTGTTTTTT.

The V call is TRBV9, the J call TRBJ1-6; no firm D call. Trimming left V 3 bases short and J 13 bases short, with 14 bases between. Germline V gene sequence: CDR1 SGDLS, CDR2 YYNGEE. The CDR3 has 13 amino acids. The CDR3 loop reads CASSAGGNPPLHF. The CDR3 DNA sequence: TGTGCCAGCAGCGCCGGTGGAAATCCCCCCCTCCACTTT.

The chain links TRBV18 to TRBJ1-2; D not certain. The CDR3 has 16 residues. Trimming pared 1 base from V and 8 bases from J, leaving 20 bases between. Germline-derived CDR1 and CDR2 are KGHSH and LQKENI. The CDR3, as DNA: TGTGCCAGCTCACCACGAGTGGTCAGCCCCCTAATAGGCTACACCTTC. Translation gives CASSPRVVSPLIGYTF.

The chain joins TRBV9 to TRBJ2-3; perhaps D is TRBD1 or TRBD2 (6 bases each). Deletions cut 4 bases from V and 1 base from J, with 13 bases between. The CDR3 has 15 amino acids. Germline lookup yields CDR1 SGDLS and CDR2 YYNGEE. CDR3 in DNA: TGTGCCAGCAGCCCTTGGGGGGCGGGCACAGATACGCAGTATTTT. Protein sequence: CASSPWGAGTDTQYF.

This sequence joins TRBV5-5 and TRBJ1-1; D not certain. Germline CDR1 is SGHKS and CDR2 is YYEKEE (reference sequence). This CDR3 is built from 15 residues. V was clipped by 0 bases and J by 5 bases, with 14 bases between them. This CDR3 reads CASSLVLAGRTEAFF. The CDR3 region has the DNA TGTGCCAGCAGCTTGGTTTTGGCGGGGAGGACTGAAGCTTTCTTT. The whole variable domain, remainder taken from reference TRBV5-5 and TRBJ1-1, is DAGVTQSPTHLIKTRGQQVTLRCSPISGHKSVSWYQQVLGQGPQFIFQYYEKEERGRGNFPDRFSARQFPNYSSELNVNALLLGDSALYLCASSLVLAGRTEAFFGQGTRLTVV.

The genes are TRBV6-5 and TRBJ1-4, with D uncertain. Germline V gene sequence: CDR1 MNHEY, CDR2 SVGAGI. There are 12 residues in the CDR3. V shed 0 bases and J shed 8 bases, with 4 bases lying between them. Here the CDR3 reads CASSYSGEKLFF. The DNA for the CDR3 is TGTGCCAGCAGTTACTCTGGGGAAAAACTGTTTTTT.

CDR3 sequence reads: CASSRDRVMNTEAFF. The CDR3 DNA reads as TGCGCCAGCAGCCGAGACAGGGTTATGAACACTGAAGCTTTCTTT. This chain connects TRBV4-3 to TRBJ1-1; 7 nucleotides line up with TRBD1. CDR1 is LGHNA, CDR2 YSLEER, per germline. This CDR3 comprises 15 residues. V was clipped by 4 bases and J by 0 bases; unmatched bases: 5.